One and the same sample provided the 32 T cell receptor beta chains below, sequenced in a study of shared clonotypes between healthy human individuals. The repertoire was sequenced with immunoSEQ multiplex PCR; TCRdb's copy has only in-frame clones and lacks some. The sample holds more than 500,000 clones; 95% to 96% are singletons and the top ten take about 0.064%. What was sequenced was naive CD4+ T cells sorted from blood. Subset here: CD45RA+ positively selected. The origin of the receptors is a woman between 25 and 40 years old in good health.

The chain recombines TRBV4-2 with TRBJ2-3; a possible D gene is TRBD2 (6 bases). Germline CDR1 and CDR2: LGHNA and YNFKEQ. Deletions cut 0 bases from V and 3 bases from J, with 16 bases between. This CDR3 spans 17 amino acids. CDR3 DNA: TGTGCCAGCAGCCAAGATCGAGGCCAGGAGGGGACAGATACGCAGTATTTT. Amino acid sequence: CASSQDRGQEGTDTQYF.

The V and J genes are TRBV7-9 and TRBJ2-6; 8 bases match TRBD1. The V segment lost 3 bases and the J segment 2 bases; nucleotides outside the gene matches: 6. Germline V gene data show CDR1 as SEHNR and CDR2 as FQNEAQ (reference sequence). CDR3 length equals 17 residues. DNA of the CDR3: TGTGCCAGCAGCTTCCTTCAACAGGGGGCTGGGGCCAACGTCCTGACTTTC. This gives the protein CASSFLQQGAGANVLTF.

The chain joins TRBV11-2 to TRBJ2-1, with D possibly being TRBD2 (5 bases). The CDR3 sequence is 15 residues long. Trimming took off 6 bases at V and 5 bases at J, with 17 bases between the two ends. CDR1 is SGHAT, CDR2 FQNNGV, per germline. CDR3 residues: CASRMKNAGNNEQFF. Here the CDR3 DNA reads TGTGCCAGCAGGATGAAGAACGCCGGGAACAATGAGCAGTTCTTC.

The V gene is TRBV28, the J gene TRBJ1-2, with D unresolved. The germline gives CDR1 MDHEN, CDR2 SYDVKM. CDR3 length: 14 amino acids. The ends were cut back, 8 bases at V and 4 bases at J, with 17 bases in the middle. The CDR3 region has the DNA TGTGCCAGCGGAGGGAACGGGCCCCTCTATGGCTACACCTTC. Protein sequence: CASGGNGPLYGYTF.

The chain has TRBV11-3 and TRBJ2-1; 9 bases line up with TRBD1. This CDR3 comprises 16 residues. Germline V CDR1 and CDR2: SGHNT, YENEEA. With V trimmed by 5 bases and J by 1 base, 6 bases remained unmatched. CDR3 bases: TGTGCCAGCAGCACCACCGGGACAGGGTCCTACAATGAGCAGTTCTTC. As protein: CASSTTGTGSYNEQFF.

A single count supports this clone. J is TRBJ2-5 and V is TRBV5-1, with 9 bases matching TRBD1. Germline V gives CDR1 SGHRS, CDR2 YFSETQ. The length of the CDR3 is 15 residues. V was pared by 0 bases and J by 4 bases, with 4 bases of the junction left unmatched. The DNA of the CDR3 is TGCGCCAGCAGCTTGGGGGACAGGGAGGGAGAGACCCAGTACTTC. Its protein product is CASSLGDREGETQYF.

The CDR3 DNA sequence: TGCAGCGTGGGGGGGAGTCACACAGATACGCAGTATTTT. Translated: CSVGGSHTDTQYF. This sequence joins TRBV29-1 and TRBJ2-3, with 7 bases that match TRBD2. Trimming took 6 bases from V and 2 from J; bases not matched to a gene: 5. This CDR3 is 13 amino acids long. Germline-derived CDR1 and CDR2 are SQVTM and ANQGSEA.

The V and J genes are TRBV28 and TRBJ2-5, with 10 bases aligning to TRBD1. The last part of the DNA fits TRBJ2-7 better; the J call may be wrong. This CDR3 is built from 15 residues. The germline V gene has CDR1 MDHEN and CDR2 SYDVKM. The CDR3 reads CASSTTGTGVHEQYF. The CDR3 bases are TGTGCCAGCAGCACAACCGGGACAGGGGTGCACGAGCAGTACTTC.

The chain uses TRBV5-1 and TRBJ2-7, with 10 bases fitting TRBD2. The germline V gene has CDR1 SGHRS and CDR2 YFSETQ. J gave up 0 bases and V 5 bases, and 5 bases lay outside the gene matches. CDR3 length: 15 residues. The CDR3 nucleotides are TGCGCCAGCAGTTCGAGCGGGAGGGCCTCCTACGAGCAGTACTTC. Its translation is CASSSSGRASYEQYF.

V is TRBV6-1 and J is TRBJ2-1; tentatively, D is TRBD2 (5 bases). V lost 6 bases and J lost 15, with 30 bases in between. This CDR3 has 16 residues. Germline V gene lookup returns CDR1 MNHNS and CDR2 SASEGT. CDR3 bases: TGTGCCAGCAGGGAACGGAGGAAGGTCTCGGGCCTAGATCGGTTCTTC. Its protein product is CASRERRKVSGLDRFF.

The chain is built from TRBV30 and TRBJ2-5; D is possibly TRBD2 (6 bases). The germline gives CDR1 GTSNPN, CDR2 SVGIG (reference sequence). There are 13 residues in the CDR3. The germline V and J ends were trimmed by 0 bases and 2 bases, with 7 bases remaining between them. CDR3 bases: TGTGCCTGGAGTGTAGGAGGGCAAGAGACCCAGTACTTC. Protein sequence: CAWSVGGQETQYF.

J is TRBJ2-5 and V is TRBV5-1; 12 nucleotides line up with TRBD1. From germline, CDR1 is SGHRS and CDR2 YFSETQ. Unmatched junction bases numbered 9, after V lost 7 bases and J lost 5 bases. The CDR3 consists of 15 residues. The CDR3 is CASRPGQGAGETQYF. For the CDR3, the DNA is TGCGCCAGCCGCCCGGGACAGGGGGCAGGGGAGACCCAGTACTTC.

V gene TRBV7-8 combines with J gene TRBJ2-7, with D hard to call. V lost 1 base to trimming and J lost 8 bases, with 21 bases between them. CDR3 length: 16 amino acids. Looked up from germline, CDR1 is SGHVS and CDR2 is FQNEAQ. CDR3 in DNA: TGTGCCAGCAGCTTAGAGTCCACGTCCTCGGGCGGCAAGCAGTACTTC. Its protein product is CASSLESTSSGGKQYF. Full variable domain (rest looked up from reference TRBV7-8 and TRBJ2-7): GAGVSQSPRYKVAKRGQDVALRCDPISGHVSLFWYQQALGQGPEFLTYFQNEAQLDKSGLPSDRFFAERPEGSVSTLKIQRTQQEDSAVYLCASSLESTSSGGKQYFGPGTRLTVT.

This sequence joins TRBV28 and TRBJ2-7, with 7 bases aligning to TRBD2. The CDR3 runs 15 residues. Trimming took 5 bases from V and 7 from J; bases not matched to a gene: 14. From germline, CDR1 is MDHEN and CDR2 SYDVKM. The CDR3 region is CASSPAPAGLGEQYF. CDR3 sequence (DNA): TGTGCCAGCAGTCCCGCCCCAGCGGGATTGGGTGAGCAGTACTTC.

This clone was counted a single time. The rearrangement uses TRBV5-1 and TRBJ2-3, with 11 positions matching TRBD2. J lost 5 bases, V lost 4 bases, and 9 bases had no gene match. Germline-derived CDR1 and CDR2 are SGHRS and YFSETQ. This CDR3 is built from 16 residues. Here the CDR3 reads CASSKGLAGLQDTQYF. The CDR3 DNA reads TGCGCCAGCAGCAAAGGACTAGCGGGTTTGCAAGATACGCAGTATTTT.

This chain uses TRBV5-1 with TRBJ1-6; 7 nucleotides align to TRBD1. J was trimmed by 1 base and V by 0 bases; bases with no gene match: 10. The CDR3 totals 19 residues. The germline V gene has CDR1 SGHRS and CDR2 YFSETQ. As DNA, the CDR3 is TGCGCCAGCAGCTTGGTTGCAGGGGGGACAAGGTCCTATAATTCACCCCTCCACTTT. It translates to CASSLVAGGTRSYNSPLHF.

The DNA for the CDR3 is TGTGCCAGCAGTGCCCGGACTAGCGGGGGGAACACCGGGGAGCTGTTTTTT. Protein product: CASSARTSGGNTGELFF. The V call is TRBV6-1, the J call TRBJ2-2; 13 nucleotides align to TRBD2. Germline trimming cut 4 bases from V and 1 base from J; bases unmatched to any gene: 3. Germline loops: CDR1 MNHNS, CDR2 SASEGT. The CDR3 runs to 17 residues.

J is TRBJ1-1 and V is TRBV23-1, with TRBD1 identical over 8 bases. TRBV23-1 is an ORF, and what it does is uncertain. Losses at the gene ends were 1 base for V and 1 base for J; bases not matched to a gene: 11. The CDR3 loop spans 18 amino acids. CDR3 loop: CASSQLFSEGQGNTEAFF. CDR3 nucleotide sequence: TGCGCCAGCAGTCAATTATTTTCTGAAGGACAGGGGAACACTGAAGCTTTCTTT.

The chain is built from TRBV7-9 and TRBJ1-1; D unresolved. Germline V gene lookup returns CDR1 SEHNR and CDR2 FQNEAQ (reference sequence). Deletions cut 5 bases from V and 0 bases from J, with 25 bases between. This CDR3 is built from 19 residues. The CDR3 loop reads CASSPRLGKNSPMNTEAFF. CDR3 nucleotide sequence: TGTGCCAGCAGCCCCCGCCTGGGAAAAAACTCACCGATGAACACTGAAGCTTTCTTT.

This chain links TRBV7-6 with TRBJ2-7; 14 bases match TRBD2. There are 17 residues in the CDR3. The germline CDR1 and CDR2 sequences are SGHVS and FNYEAQ. J gave up 2 bases and V 4 bases, and 7 bases lay outside the gene matches. This CDR3 reads CASSWGLAGERPYEQYF. CDR3 sequence (DNA): TGTGCCAGCAGCTGGGGACTAGCGGGAGAAAGACCCTACGAGCAGTACTTC.

The chain combines TRBV19 with TRBJ2-7, with 10 bases that match TRBD2. This CDR3 is built from 15 residues. V shed 4 bases and J 2 bases; nucleotides not matched to a gene: 5. Germline V gives CDR1 LNHDA, CDR2 SQIVND (reference sequence). CDR3: CASSTSGLAPYEQYF. The CDR3 DNA follows: TGTGCCAGTAGTACTTCGGGACTAGCGCCCTACGAGCAGTACTTC.

This sequence joins TRBV7-9 and TRBJ2-1; D ambiguous. Germline CDR1 and CDR2: SEHNR and FQNEAQ (reference sequence). The CDR3 consists of 14 residues. V was trimmed by 1 base and J by 0 bases, leaving 4 bases between them. The CDR3 loop reads CASSLGSSYNEQFF. CDR3 nucleotides: TGTGCCAGCAGCTTAGGCAGCTCCTACAATGAGCAGTTCTTC.

For the CDR3, the DNA is TGTGCCAGCGGTTCCCTGGGCACTGGGGCCAACGTCCTGACTTTC. Residues: CASGSLGTGANVLTF. The rearrangement joins TRBV6-5 to TRBJ2-6; D gene unclear. This CDR3 is 15 amino acids long. V lost 8 bases, J lost 2 bases, and 13 bases lay in between. From germline, CDR1 is MNHEY and CDR2 SVGAGI.

This chain links TRBV9 with TRBJ2-1, with 8 bases fitting TRBD2. Germline-derived CDR1 and CDR2 are SGDLS and YYNGEE. CDR3 size: 15 residues. The V and J ends lost 2 bases and 2 bases, in that order; junction bases with no gene match: 3. CDR3 in DNA: TGTGCCAGCAGCGTGGGACTAGGGGCCTACAATGAGCAGTTCTTC. It specifies CASSVGLGAYNEQFF.

The chain couples TRBV28 to TRBJ1-5, with a weak D call TRBD1 (6 bases). Germline values: CDR1 MDHEN, CDR2 SYDVKM. Trimming removed 10 bases from V and 5 bases from J, with 18 bases in between. CDR3 length: 14 amino acids. CDR3 amino acids: CATSSAQGYQPQHF. In nucleotides, the CDR3 is TGTGCCACCTCCTCGGCCCAGGGGTATCAGCCCCAGCATTTT.

This clone was seen a single time. The chain combines TRBV25-1 with TRBJ2-2; TRBD2 agrees at 15 bases. Trimming took 8 bases from V and 5 from J; bases not matched to a gene: 3. Looked up from germline, CDR1 is MGHDK and CDR2 is SYGVNS. This CDR3 has 15 amino acids. The CDR3 bases are TGTGCCAGCCGCGGGACTAGCGGGAGGACCGGGGAGCTGTTTTTT. Translation: CASRGTSGRTGELFF.

CDR3 DNA: TGTGCCAGCAGCAAGGACCGATCCAATCAGCCCCAGCATTTT. Residues: CASSKDRSNQPQHF. The gene calls are TRBV7-9 and TRBJ1-5; D is unresolved. Germline CDR1 is SEHNR and CDR2 is FQNEAQ (reference sequence). This CDR3 is built from 14 residues. Trimming pared 5 bases from V and 3 bases from J, leaving 11 bases between.

This sequence joins TRBV6-5 and TRBJ2-1, with 11 bases fitting TRBD2. This CDR3 has 14 amino acids. V was pared by 6 bases and J by 9 bases, with 7 bases of the junction left unmatched. Germline CDR1 reads MNHEY; CDR2 reads SVGAGI. CDR3 region: CASSLAGGRVEQFF. The CDR3 nucleotides read TGTGCCAGCAGCCTAGCGGGAGGAAGAGTTGAGCAGTTCTTC.

The CDR3 DNA reads TGCGCCAGCAGTGAGTGGACTAGCGAGAGGGGGGGCTATGAGCAGTTCTTC. Its translation: CASSEWTSERGGYEQFF. The genes are TRBV10-1 and TRBJ2-1, with TRBD2 identical over 9 bases. CDR1 is WNHNN, CDR2 SYGVQD, per germline (reference sequence). V was pared by 1 base and J by 8 bases, with 12 bases of the junction left unmatched. This CDR3 contains 17 residues.

The V and J genes are TRBV7-2 and TRBJ2-3, with 10 bases aligning to TRBD2. The CDR3 spans 16 residues. Trimming at V came to 5 bases and at J to 2 bases, leaving 7 bases not matched to a gene. The germline V gene has CDR1 SGHTA and CDR2 FQGNSA. The CDR3 region is CASSRRLAGVTDTQYF. Written as DNA, the CDR3 is TGTGCCAGCAGCCGGAGGCTAGCGGGGGTCACAGATACGCAGTATTTT.

The V gene is TRBV30, the J gene TRBJ2-1, with D possibly being TRBD2 (6 bases). The CDR3 runs 16 residues. Germline lookup yields CDR1 GTSNPN and CDR2 SVGIG (reference sequence). The V end lost 1 base, the J end lost 7 bases, and 20 bases lay between the germline ends. CDR3 protein: CAWSAPERGGRNEQFF. The DNA of the CDR3 is TGTGCCTGGAGTGCCCCCGAGAGGGGAGGAAGGAATGAGCAGTTCTTC.

On this clone: The same CDR3 is also encoded by other DNA sequences in this sample. The chain joins TRBV28 to TRBJ1-1; D gene unclear. The CDR3 is 13 amino acids. The germline CDR1 and CDR2 sequences are MDHEN and SYDVKM. V shed 6 bases and J shed 5 bases, with 13 bases lying between them. CDR3 sequence: CASSLRVPTEAFF. CDR3 DNA: TGTGCCAGCAGCCTGAGAGTCCCTACTGAAGCTTTCTTT.